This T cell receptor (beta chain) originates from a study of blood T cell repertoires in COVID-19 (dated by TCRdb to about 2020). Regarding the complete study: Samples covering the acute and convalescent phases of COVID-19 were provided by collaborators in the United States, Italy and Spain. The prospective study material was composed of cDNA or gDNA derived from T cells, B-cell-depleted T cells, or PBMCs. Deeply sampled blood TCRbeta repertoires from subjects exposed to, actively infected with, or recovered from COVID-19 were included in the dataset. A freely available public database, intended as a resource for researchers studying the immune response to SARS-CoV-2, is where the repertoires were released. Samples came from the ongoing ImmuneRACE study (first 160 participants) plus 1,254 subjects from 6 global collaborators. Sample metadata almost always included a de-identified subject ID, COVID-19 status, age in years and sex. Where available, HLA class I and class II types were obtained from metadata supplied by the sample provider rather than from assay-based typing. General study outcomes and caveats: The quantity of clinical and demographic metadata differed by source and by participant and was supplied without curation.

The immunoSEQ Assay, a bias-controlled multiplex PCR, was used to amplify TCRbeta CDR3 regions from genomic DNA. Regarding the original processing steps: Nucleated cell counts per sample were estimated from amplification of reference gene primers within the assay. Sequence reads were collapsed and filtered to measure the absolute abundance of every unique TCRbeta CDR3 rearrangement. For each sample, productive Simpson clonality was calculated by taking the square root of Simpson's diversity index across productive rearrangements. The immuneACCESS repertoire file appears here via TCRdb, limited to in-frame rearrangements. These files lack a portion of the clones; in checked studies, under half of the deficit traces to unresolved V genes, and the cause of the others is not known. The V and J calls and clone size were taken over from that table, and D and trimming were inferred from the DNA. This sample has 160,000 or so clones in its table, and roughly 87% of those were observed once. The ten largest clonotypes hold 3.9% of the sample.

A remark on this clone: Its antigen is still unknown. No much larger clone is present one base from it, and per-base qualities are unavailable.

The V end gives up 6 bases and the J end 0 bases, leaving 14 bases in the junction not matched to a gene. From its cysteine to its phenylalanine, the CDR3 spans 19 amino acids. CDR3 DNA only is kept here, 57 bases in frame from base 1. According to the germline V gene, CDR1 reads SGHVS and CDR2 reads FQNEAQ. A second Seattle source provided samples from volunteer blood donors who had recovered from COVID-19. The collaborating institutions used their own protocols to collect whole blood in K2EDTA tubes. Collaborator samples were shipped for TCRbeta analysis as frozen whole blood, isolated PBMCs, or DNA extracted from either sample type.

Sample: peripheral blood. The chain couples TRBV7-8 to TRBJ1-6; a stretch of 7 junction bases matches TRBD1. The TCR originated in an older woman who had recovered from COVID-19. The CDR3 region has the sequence CASRDNPRGARSYNSPLHF. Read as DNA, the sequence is TGTGCCAGCAGAGATAACCCCAGGGGGGCGCGCTCCTATAATTCACCCCTCCACTTT.